The sample holds one count of the clone carrying this T cell receptor beta chain. This sample stems from a study of T cell responses to AZD1222 COVID-19 vaccine. Only in-frame clones appear in the TCRdb table, and some are missing; sequencing was by immunoSEQ multiplex PCR. This table has roughly 98,000 clones, around 94% appearing once. V was shortened by 7 bases and J by 7 bases, with 16 bases between the two germline ends. The CDR3 spans 14 residues. Per the germline V gene, CDR1 is KGHDR and CDR2 is SFDVKD. Sequences were derived from peripheral blood, sampled on day 0 of AZD1222 vaccination. This TCR came from an adult in good health. V usage is TRBV24-1 and J usage is TRBJ2-1, with a possible D match to TRBD2 (6 bases). The CDR3 loop is CATRTREAENEQFF. The CDR3 nucleotides are TGTGCCACCAGGACTAGGGAGGCGGAGAATGAGCAGTTCTTC.